These T cell receptor beta chains were read from a single sample in a study of T cells in localized non-small cell lung cancer. Generated by immunoSEQ multiplex PCR, the TCRdb table keeps only in-frame clones and is missing some. The sample consists of approximately 24,000 clones, about 84% of them appearing once. The sample in question was peripheral blood, obtained before any cancer treatment. These receptors were collected from a man between 40 and 75 years old with stage III squamous cell lung carcinoma. Both conserved end residues are part of each CDR3. The D gene is left open where the match is weak. Clone size is shown for a subset of rows, as once, few, many or a class of expanded clone.

clone_size	v_call	j_call	d_call	cdr3_aa	cdr3_nt
-	TRBV19	TRBJ1-4	TRBD1	CASRPNRGPVTNEKLFF	TGTGCCAGTAGGCCAAACAGGGGGCCAGTGACTAATGAAAAACTGTTTTTT
-	TRBV30	TRBJ2-2	-	CAWSVVRPGELFF	TGTGCCTGGAGTGTTGTCAGACCCGGGGAGCTGTTTTTT
-	TRBV5-6	TRBJ2-5	TRBD1	CASSLPGTAEETQYF	TGTGCCAGCAGCCTACCCGGGACAGCTGAGGAGACCCAGTACTTC
-	TRBV20-1	TRBJ1-5	-	CSAPHQPQHF	TGCAGTGCTCCGCACCAGCCCCAGCATTTT
-	TRBV11-2	TRBJ2-1	TRBD1	CASSFRRDRTNNEQFF	TGTGCCAGCAGCTTCAGACGGGACAGAACAAACAATGAGCAGTTCTTC
-	TRBV30	TRBJ2-1	-	CAWSAGGGWGNEQFF	TGTGCCTGGAGTGCCGGAGGGGGGTGGGGAAATGAGCAGTTCTTC
-	TRBV2	TRBJ2-5	-	CASREIPEETQYF	TGTGCCAGTAGGGAAATACCGGAAGAGACCCAGTACTTC
-	TRBV9	TRBJ2-3	-	CASSVGLLSTADTQYF	TGTGCCAGCAGCGTCGGACTCCTCTCAACGGCAGATACGCAGTATTTT
once	TRBV6-6	TRBJ1-5	-	CASGRGNQPQHF	TGTGCCAGCGGGCGCGGCAATCAGCCCCAGCATTTT
few	TRBV28	TRBJ2-6	-	CASKGASSGANVLTF	TGTGCCAGCAAAGGAGCGAGCTCTGGGGCCAACGTCCTGACTTTC
-	TRBV11-2	TRBJ2-5	-	CASSLAQRVQETQYF	TGTGCCAGCAGCTTAGCCCAGCGGGTCCAAGAGACCCAGTACTTC
-	TRBV15	TRBJ2-1	-	CATWTTPYNEQFF	TGTGCCACCTGGACTACCCCATACAATGAGCAGTTCTTC
-	TRBV5-4	TRBJ2-2	-	CASSLGPQGGNGELFF	TGTGCCAGCAGCCTGGGGCCACAGGGAGGGAACGGGGAGCTGTTTTTT
-	TRBV9	TRBJ2-3	TRBD1	CASSDPGTGRTDTQYF	TGTGCCAGCAGCGACCCCGGGACAGGGCGCACAGATACGCAGTATTTT
-	TRBV28	TRBJ2-1	-	CASRWGQEQFF	TGTGCCAGCAGGTGGGGCCAGGAGCAGTTCTTC
-	TRBV4-2	TRBJ1-5	-	CASSQEAGRLNQPQHF	TGTGCCAGCAGCCAAGAGGCTGGGAGGCTTAATCAGCCCCAGCATTTT
-	TRBV7-2	TRBJ2-1	-	CASSLVSGPAYNEQFF	TGTGCCAGCAGCTTGGTTAGCGGTCCTGCCTACAATGAGCAGTTCTTC
-	TRBV4-1	TRBJ2-7	-	CASSQVGGQPYEQYF	TGCGCCAGCAGCCAAGTTGGAGGGCAGCCTTACGAGCAGTACTTC
-	TRBV6-6	TRBJ2-2	-	CASTLTEPGELFF	TGTGCCAGCACCCTCACGGAGCCTGGGGAGCTGTTTTTT
once	TRBV6-1	TRBJ2-2	TRBD2	CASSAAPWLAGEANTGELFF	TGTGCCAGCAGTGCAGCCCCCTGGCTAGCGGGGGAGGCGAACACCGGGGAGCTGTTTTTT
-	TRBV7-9	TRBJ2-1	-	CASSLRNEQFF	TGTGCCAGCAGCTTAAGGAATGAGCAGTTCTTC
-	TRBV5-6	TRBJ1-2	-	CASSLRQVNYGYTF	TGTGCCAGCAGCCTACGACAGGTGAACTATGGCTACACCTTC
once	TRBV4-1	TRBJ2-1	-	CASSHGDYQGNEQFF	TGCGCCAGCAGCCATGGGGATTATCAGGGGAATGAGCAGTTCTTC
few	TRBV7-2	TRBJ2-1	-	CASSLSASTYNEQFF	TGTGCCAGCAGCCTTAGCGCCTCGACCTACAATGAGCAGTTCTTC
-	TRBV20-1	TRBJ2-3	-	CSAGTVNTQYF	TGCAGTGCTGGTACGGTTAATACGCAGTATTTT
-	TRBV15	TRBJ2-7	-	CATSLGAGVSYEQYF	TGTGCCACCAGCCTGGGGGCAGGGGTTTCCTACGAGCAGTACTTC
-	TRBV10-2	TRBJ1-5	-	CASSDPGSFQPQHF	TGCGCCAGCAGTGACCCAGGATCGTTTCAGCCCCAGCATTTT
few	TRBV27	TRBJ2-2	-	CASSSVGFNTGELFF	TGTGCCAGCAGTTCCGTAGGGTTCAACACCGGGGAGCTGTTTTTT
-	TRBV25-1	TRBJ2-2	-	CASSSGTDNGELFF	TGTGCCAGCAGTTCAGGAACGGATAACGGGGAGCTGTTTTTT
-	TRBV28	TRBJ2-2	TRBD2	CASSRGGGTNTGELFF	TGTGCCAGCAGCCGCGGCGGGGGAACGAACACCGGGGAGCTGTTTTTT
-	TRBV4-1	TRBJ2-7	-	CATHRDNSYEQYF	TGCGCCACCCACCGGGACAACTCCTACGAGCAGTACTTC
-	TRBV7-9	TRBJ2-5	TRBD2	CASSFGFLPSGGEETQYF	TGTGCCAGCAGCTTTGGATTCCTTCCTAGCGGGGGGGAGGAGACCCAGTACTTC
once	TRBV7-6	TRBJ1-6	-	CASSLDFGGSSPLHF	TGTGCCAGCAGCTTAGACTTTGGGGGGAGCTCACCCCTCCACTTT
-	TRBV27	TRBJ2-7	-	CASSLSFDLGGGYEQYF	TGTGCCAGCAGTTTATCTTTCGATCTGGGGGGCGGCTACGAGCAGTACTTC
-	TRBV27	TRBJ2-2	-	CASTNTGELFF	TGTGCCAGCACAAACACCGGGGAGCTGTTTTTT
once	TRBV2	TRBJ2-5	-	CASRKYLAEGEGETQYF	TGTGCCAGCAGGAAATACCTAGCGGAGGGGGAGGGAGAGACCCAGTACTTC
-	TRBV29-1	TRBJ2-7	TRBD2	CSVDTIAGAQYEQYF	TGCAGCGTCGATACGATAGCGGGAGCCCAGTACGAGCAGTACTTC
few	TRBV14	TRBJ2-1	-	CASSQDRLSSYNEQFF	TGTGCCAGCAGCCAAGATCGGCTTAGCTCCTACAATGAGCAGTTCTTC